This TCR beta chain emerged from a study of blood T cell repertoires in COVID-19. Background on the study: In each case, the material was cDNA or gDNA derived from T cells, B-cell-depleted T cells, or PBMCs.

The germline CDR1 and CDR2 sequences are MNHEY and SVGEGT. The CDR3 totals 13 residues. Deletions cut 4 bases from V and 2 bases from J, with 9 bases between. Per the original methods: Amplifying reference gene primers gave estimates of nucleated cell counts. Assay: immunoSEQ multiplex PCR; the TCRdb copy retains only in-frame clones and omits some. The V and J calls and clone size were taken over from that table, and D and trimming were inferred from the DNA. Counted here are roughly 200,000 clones, about 88% occurring once; the ten biggest clones make up over 2%. This clone has a handful of counts. Cohort assignment relied on participant-reported clinical history.

Sequencing input: PBMCs or T cells enriched from blood (not recorded which). The TCR was taken from a woman in her thirties or forties with acute COVID-19. The V gene is TRBV6-2 or TRBV6-3, the J gene TRBJ2-7, with D possibly matching TRBD1 (5 bases). The CDR3 here is CASSSQGTYEQYF. CDR3 nucleotides: TGTGCCAGCAGTTCCCAGGGTACCTACGAGCAGTACTTC.